The 18 T cell receptor beta chains given below trace back to one sample, sequenced in a study of graft-versus-host responses after intestinal transplantation. For these TCRs, the target antigens are not known. Sequencing used immunoSEQ multiplex PCR; TCRdb keeps in-frame clones, though not all of them. Of approximately 76,000 clones listed, 84% are singletons. The starting material was unstimulated CD4+ T cells sorted from spleen or lymph node cells, obtained before transplant. The receptors derive from a human donor who was the organ donor for an intestinal transplant.

The chain links TRBV19 to TRBJ1-5; D might be TRBD1 (5 bases). V was shortened by 8 bases and J by 3 bases, with 20 bases between the two germline ends. Germline lookup yields CDR1 LNHDA and CDR2 SQIVND (reference sequence). The CDR3 length is 16 residues. The CDR3 loop reads CASAVDRGLYNQPQHF. CDR3 DNA: TGTGCCAGTGCAGTGGACCGGGGGTTGTACAATCAGCCCCAGCATTTT.

V and J are TRBV2 and TRBJ1-4; a weak D match, TRBD1 (5 bases). Per the germline V gene, CDR1 is SNHLY and CDR2 is FYNNEI. The CDR3 is 14 residues long. Between the trimmed V and J ends, which lost 3 bases and 5 bases, there was a span of 10 bases. CDR3 sequence: CASSDRGLNEKLFF. CDR3 nucleotide sequence: TGTGCCAGCAGTGACCGGGGACTAAATGAAAAACTGTTTTTT.

The rearrangement uses TRBV10-2 and TRBJ1-5; the D is unclear. V shed 2 bases and J shed 0 bases, with 5 bases lying between them. CDR1 and CDR2 (germline): WSHSY, SAAADI. There are 14 residues in the CDR3. This chain's CDR3 is CASSERLSNQPQHF. CDR3 coding DNA: TGCGCCAGCAGTGAGAGACTTAGCAATCAGCCCCAGCATTTT.

This clone was found a few times. The chain combines TRBV28 with TRBJ2-7, with D perhaps TRBD1 (5 bases). There are 16 residues in the CDR3. The germline V gene encodes CDR1 MDHEN and CDR2 SYDVKM. Trimming removed 4 bases at V and 2 bases at J, with 18 bases between. The CDR3, as DNA: TGTGCCAGCAGTTCTAGAACCCCTCGACAGCCCTACGAGCAGTACGTC. Residues: CASSSRTPRQPYEQYV.

The chain has TRBV5-6 and TRBJ2-3; 7 bases fit TRBD1. Germline V CDR1 and CDR2: SGHDT, YYEEEE. The V and J ends lost 3 bases and 2 bases, in that order; junction bases with no gene match: 3. The CDR3 runs 14 residues. CDR3 protein: CASSWDRNTDTQYF. CDR3 sequence (DNA): TGTGCCAGCAGCTGGGACAGAAACACAGATACGCAGTATTTT. Looking up the rest from reference TRBV5-6 and TRBJ2-3 gives the full variable domain: DAGVTQSPTHLIKTRGQQVTLRCSPKSGHDTVSWYQQALGQGPQFIFQYYEEEERQRGNFPDRFSGHQFPNYSSELNVNALLLGDSALYLCASSWDRNTDTQYFGPGTRLTVL.

This chain links TRBV7-6 with TRBJ2-2; 10 nucleotides match TRBD2. With V trimmed by 5 bases and J by 3 bases, 12 bases remained unmatched. This CDR3 is 18 amino acids long. CDR1 is SGHVS, CDR2 FNYEAQ, per germline. The CDR3 loop reads CASSPLGLAGAYTGELFF. The CDR3 coding sequence is TGTGCCAGCAGCCCTCTGGGCCTAGCGGGGGCTTACACCGGGGAGCTGTTTTTT.

A single count supports this clone. This sequence joins TRBV6-5 and TRBJ2-2; the match to TRBD2 covers 8 bases. This CDR3 comprises 15 residues. V gave up 6 bases and J gave up 6 bases; unmatched junction bases: 9. Germline CDR1 is MNHEY and CDR2 is SVGAGI. The DNA of the CDR3 is TGTGCCAGCAGCCTCGCGGGGGGTGGGGCCGGGGAGCTGTTTTTT. It encodes CASSLAGGGAGELFF.

The chain's CDR3 is CASLPGGTEAFF. The CDR3 DNA sequence: TGTGCCAGCCTACCAGGGGGCACTGAAGCTTTCTTT. The chain combines TRBV19 with TRBJ1-1; 7 bases are shared with TRBD1. Per the germline V gene, CDR1 is LNHDA and CDR2 is SQIVND (reference sequence). The CDR3 contains 12 residues. V lost 9 bases and J lost 4; bases outside the gene matches: 5. Supplemented by reference TRBV19 and TRBJ1-1, the full variable domain reads DGGITQSPKYLFRKEGQNVTLSCEQNLNHDAMYWYRQDPGQGLRLIYYSQIVNDFQKGDIAEGYSVSREKKESFPLTVTSAQKNPTAFYLCASLPGGTEAFFGQGTRLTVV.

The rearrangement links TRBV2 to TRBJ1-5, with D perhaps matching TRBD1 (5 bases). CDR1 and CDR2 from the germline V gene are SNHLY and FYNNEI. CDR3 length: 14 residues. V lost 1 base and J lost 7, with 11 bases in between. CDR3 protein: CASSEGAGHQPQHF. Here the CDR3 DNA reads TGTGCCAGCAGTGAAGGCGCAGGGCACCAGCCCCAGCATTTT.

The chain is built from TRBV7-8 and TRBJ1-4; D call uncertain. CDR3 length equals 13 residues. Trimming stripped 6 bases from V and 14 bases from J, with 19 bases between. Germline V gives CDR1 SGHVS, CDR2 FQNEAQ. The CDR3 sequence is CASSLKTAGFLFF. CDR3 in DNA: TGTGCCAGCAGTCTAAAAACCGCGGGATTTCTGTTTTTT.

V usage is TRBV15 and J usage is TRBJ1-1, with 7 bases matching TRBD1. Germline lookup yields CDR1 LNHNV and CDR2 YYDKDF (reference sequence). The trim removed 0 bases at V and 1 base at J, leaving 2 bases unmatched. CDR3 length: 15 amino acids. DNA for the CDR3: TGTGCCACCAGCAGAGATAGGACAGGGAACACTGAAGCTTTCTTT. This codes for CATSRDRTGNTEAFF.

This clone was detected a few times. The chain uses TRBV19 and TRBJ1-1, with 8 bases identical to TRBD1. With 4 bases clipped from V and 10 bases from J, the junction kept 17 bases outside the gene matches. CDR1 is LNHDA and CDR2 is SQIVND in the germline V gene (reference sequence). The CDR3 is 16 residues long. In DNA form, the CDR3 reads TGTGCCAGTAGTACGACCCCCGGGACAGGATCCGATGTAGCTTTCTTT. It specifies CASSTTPGTGSDVAFF.

The gene calls are TRBV6-9 and TRBJ2-7; the match to TRBD1 covers 10 bases. The CDR3 consists of 15 residues. The germline gives CDR1 MNHGY, CDR2 SVAAGI. The junction had 12 bases not matched to a gene; V was cut back by 8 bases and J by 5 bases. The CDR3 loop reads CASGLGQGNWNEQYV. CDR3 sequence (DNA): TGTGCCAGCGGACTGGGACAGGGGAATTGGAACGAGCAGTACGTC.

As concerns this clone: Mismatch with germline at one junction end may stem from a read error. V usage is TRBV7-7 and J usage is TRBJ2-5, with 11 bases identical to TRBD2. This CDR3 comprises 15 residues. Looked up from germline, CDR1 is SSHAT and CDR2 is FNYEAQ (reference sequence). The CDR3 reads CASSSTGTSGETQYF. For the CDR3, the DNA is TGTGCTAGCAGCTCTACCGGGACTAGCGGAGAGACCCAGTACTTC.

The chain links TRBV5-4 to TRBJ2-1; 9 nucleotides align to TRBD1. J was trimmed by 8 bases and V by 3 bases; bases with no gene match: 9. The germline gives CDR1 SGHNT, CDR2 YYREEE (reference sequence). The CDR3 consists of 15 residues. The CDR3 nucleotides read TGTGCCAGCAGCTCCCCGTACCGGGACAGGGATGAGCAGTTCTTC. It encodes CASSSPYRDRDEQFF.

The chain combines TRBV7-2 with TRBJ2-5; weak D call: TRBD2 (5 bases). The CDR3 has 13 amino acids. Per germline, CDR1 SGHTA and CDR2 FQGNSA. Trimming removed 8 bases at V and 1 base at J, with 11 bases between. The CDR3 spells CASGDGGQETQYF. The CDR3 coding sequence is TGTGCCAGCGGTGACGGAGGCCAAGAGACCCAGTACTTC. The variable domain in full, completed from reference TRBV7-2 and TRBJ2-5, reads GAGVSQSPSNKVTEKGKDVELRCDPISGHTALYWYRQSLGQGLEFLIYFQGNSAPDKSGLPSDRFSAERTGGSVSTLTIQRTQQEDSAVYLCASGDGGQETQYFGPGTRLLVL.

The table lists this clone with a few counts. The chain is built from TRBV18 and TRBJ1-5; 10 positions match TRBD1. This CDR3 is built from 15 residues. With 4 bases clipped from V and 1 base from J, the junction kept 1 base outside the gene matches. Germline V gene lookup returns CDR1 KGHSH and CDR2 LQKENI. CDR3 sequence reads: CASSRGQGSNQPQHF. The CDR3 DNA reads as TGTGCCAGCTCACGGGGACAGGGGAGCAATCAGCCCCAGCATTTT.

The chain links TRBV25-1 to TRBJ2-3, with TRBD2 matching over 9 bases. The CDR3 has 16 residues. V trimming: 5 bases; J trimming: 6 bases; junction bases outside the gene matches: 12. Germline CDR1 reads MGHDK; CDR2 reads SYGVNS. The CDR3 sequence is CASSLSGGGASDTQYF. CDR3 coding DNA: TGTGCCAGCAGTCTATCGGGCGGGGGGGCCTCGGATACGCAGTATTTT.